One sample yielded the 19 T cell receptor beta chains listed below, sequenced in a study of blood T cell repertoires in COVID-19. Produced via immunoSEQ multiplex PCR; TCRdb's table is partial and in-frame only. The sample consists of roughly 320,000 clones, about 90% of them appearing once. The specimen was peripheral blood. All receptors derive from a woman in her 30s with COVID-19, enrolled during active disease.

This sequence joins TRBV21-1 and TRBJ1-1; the D call in the table, TRBD1, was not verified against the DNA. TRBV21-1 is labeled a pseudogene. The CDR3 sequence is 16 residues long. The CDR3: CASRPTGHTVNTEAFF. Here the CDR3 DNA reads TGTGCCAGCAGGCCTACAGGGCATACAGTGAACACTGAAGCTTTCTTT.

The CDR3 region is CASQAMGDTQYF. The CDR3 bases are TGTGCCAGCCAAGCTATGGGCGATACGCAGTATTTT. The chain employs TRBV2 and TRBJ2-3; D gene uncertain. The CDR3 covers 12 residues. Germline CDR1 reads SNHLY; CDR2 reads FYNNEI. The V end lost 8 bases, the J end lost 6 bases, and 12 bases lay between the germline ends.

V is TRBV28 and J is TRBJ1-2, with D maybe TRBD1 (5 bases). The CDR3 runs to 12 residues. Germline CDR1 reads MDHEN; CDR2 reads SYDVKM. Trimming took off 7 bases at V and 1 base at J, with 7 bases between the two ends. In DNA, the CDR3 is TGTGCCAGCAAAGGGGATAACTATGGCTACACCTTC. Its translation is CASKGDNYGYTF.

V usage is TRBV2 and J usage is TRBJ1-2, with 10 bases aligning to TRBD1. This CDR3 comprises 17 residues. The V gene's germline CDR1 is SNHLY and CDR2 FYNNEI. The V segment lost 8 bases and the J segment 0 bases; nucleotides outside the gene matches: 12. The CDR3 is CASPGTGVRQANYGYTF. The CDR3 region has the DNA TGTGCCAGCCCCGGGACAGGGGTACGTCAGGCTAACTATGGCTACACCTTC.

The rearrangement links TRBV4-1 to TRBJ2-4, with 7 bases matching TRBD1. The CDR3 is made up of 17 amino acids. Germline CDR1 MGHRA, CDR2 YSYEKL. V trimming: 4 bases; J trimming: 3 bases; junction bases outside the gene matches: 12. CDR3 loop: CASSRWGSGTVKNIQYF. CDR3 coding DNA: TGCGCCAGCAGCCGGTGGGGTTCGGGGACAGTCAAAAACATTCAGTACTTC.

The chain is built from TRBV19 and TRBJ2-1; 9 bases map to TRBD2. The CDR3 has 17 residues. Unmatched junction bases numbered 5, after V lost 1 base and J lost 1 base. The germline V gene has CDR1 LNHDA and CDR2 SQIVND (reference sequence). The CDR3 here is CASSIAGGGGSYNEQFF. The DNA of the CDR3 is TGTGCCAGTAGTATAGCCGGCGGGGGGGGTTCCTACAATGAGCAGTTCTTC.

The chain has TRBV6-5 and TRBJ1-2; D gene uncertain. The CDR3 has 15 amino acids. V lost 6 bases and J 4 bases, leaving 18 bases between the germline ends. CDR1 and CDR2 (germline): MNHEY, SVGAGI. The CDR3 nucleotides read TGTGCCAGCAGCCTCCAGAGGTTCCTGCTCTATGGCTACACCTTC. Translation: CASSLQRFLLYGYTF.

V is TRBV7-2 and J is TRBJ1-1; TRBD1 aligns across 8 bases. The V segment lost 0 bases and the J segment 2 bases; nucleotides outside the gene matches: 5. Germline values: CDR1 SGHTA, CDR2 FQGNSA. This CDR3 has 16 residues. The CDR3: CASSLAPPGGNTEAFF. CDR3 bases: TGTGCCAGCAGCTTAGCCCCGCCAGGGGGCAACACTGAAGCTTTCTTT.

V usage is TRBV15 and J usage is TRBJ2-5; no definite D call. CDR1 and CDR2 (germline): LNHNV, YYDKDF (reference sequence). Trimming pared 5 bases from V and 4 bases from J, leaving 20 bases between. The CDR3 totals 16 residues. The CDR3 sequence: CATSPPTGLRRETQYF. The CDR3 coding sequence is TGTGCCACCAGCCCCCCGACGGGTCTAAGAAGAGAGACCCAGTACTTC. The full variable domain, its missing parts supplied by reference TRBV15 and TRBJ2-5, is DAMVIQNPRYQVTQFGKPVTLSCSQTLNHNVMYWYQQKSSQAPKLLFHYYDKDFNNEADTPDNFQSRRPNTSFCFLDIRSPGLGDTAMYLCATSPPTGLRRETQYFGPGTRLLVL.

The rearrangement links TRBV19 to TRBJ1-6; D may be TRBD1 (6 bases). This CDR3 spans 17 amino acids. Trimming shortened V by 3 bases and J by 2 bases, and 14 bases separated the two germline ends. Per germline, CDR1 LNHDA and CDR2 SQIVND (reference sequence). The CDR3 here is CASSIGQFGPYNSPLHF. The CDR3, as DNA: TGTGCCAGTAGTATTGGACAGTTTGGCCCCTATAATTCACCCCTCCACTTT.

The V gene is TRBV12-3 or TRBV12-4, the J gene TRBJ1-6; possible D gene TRBD1, 5 bases. The CDR3 sequence is 13 residues long. V lost 5 bases to trimming and J lost 6 bases, with 8 bases between them. The CDR3 region is CASSVGGNSPLHF. The CDR3 DNA reads TGTGCCAGCAGTGTGGGGGGTAATTCACCCCTCCACTTT.

This clone has just a few counts. This chain joins TRBV5-5 and TRBJ2-2, with 7 bases identical to TRBD2. The ends lost 5 bases at V and 0 bases at J; junction bases unmatched: 4. This CDR3 spans 15 amino acids. In germline, CDR1 is SGHKS, CDR2 YYEKEE (reference sequence). This CDR3 is CASRGEGPNTGELFF. The DNA of the CDR3 is TGTGCCAGCAGGGGGGAGGGGCCGAACACCGGGGAGCTGTTTTTT. The whole variable domain, remainder taken from reference TRBV5-5 and TRBJ2-2, is DAGVTQSPTHLIKTRGQQVTLRCSPISGHKSVSWYQQVLGQGPQFIFQYYEKEERGRGNFPDRFSARQFPNYSSELNVNALLLGDSALYLCASRGEGPNTGELFFGEGSRLTVL.

The chain links TRBV9 to TRBJ2-5; 8 bases are a match to TRBD1. The germline CDR1 and CDR2 sequences are SGDLS and YYNGEE. The J segment lost 4 bases and the V segment lost 3 bases, leaving 5 bases of the junction unmatched. The CDR3 sequence is 14 residues long. The CDR3 sequence: CASSGRTGLETQYF. The CDR3 bases are TGTGCCAGCAGCGGCAGGACAGGGCTAGAGACCCAGTACTTC.

This rearrangement joins TRBV5-1 to TRBJ1-6; D is perhaps TRBD1 (6 bases). Germline values: CDR1 SGHRS, CDR2 YFSETQ. Trimming took off 2 bases at V and 7 bases at J, with 10 bases between the two ends. The CDR3 has 14 residues. The DNA of the CDR3 is TGCGCCAGCAGCTTCAGCCAGGGGAATTCACCCCTCCACTTT. It yields the protein CASSFSQGNSPLHF.

The chain couples TRBV6-5 to TRBJ1-1; 9 nucleotides line up with TRBD1. The CDR3 loop spans 15 amino acids. The germline CDR1 and CDR2 sequences are MNHEY and SVGAGI. V was pared by 2 bases and J by 3 bases, with 4 bases of the junction left unmatched. The CDR3 bases are TGTGCCAGCAGTTACGGACAGGGGTGGGACACTGAAGCTTTCTTT. The encoded protein is CASSYGQGWDTEAFF.

As regards this clone: The same CDR3 also results from other DNA sequences found in this sample. V gene TRBV7-2 combines with J gene TRBJ1-1; D remains unclear. This CDR3 contains 14 residues. CDR1 is SGHTA, CDR2 FQGNSA, per germline. Trimming pared 1 base from V and 1 base from J, leaving 7 bases between. CDR3 sequence (DNA): TGTGCCAGCAGCTTAGGGAGAGGGAACACTGAAGCTTTCTTT. Residues: CASSLGRGNTEAFF.

This chain joins TRBV7-6 and TRBJ1-5; a possible D gene is TRBD1 (6 bases). Trimming pared 2 bases from V and 4 bases from J, leaving 15 bases between. Germline values: CDR1 SGHVS, CDR2 FNYEAQ. The length of the CDR3 is 16 residues. As DNA, the CDR3 is TGTGCCAGCAGCTTAAGGCAGGGGATGGGAAATCAGCCCCAGCATTTT. It is translated as CASSLRQGMGNQPQHF.

The chain joins TRBV2 to TRBJ1-2, with 7 nucleotides matching TRBD1. The CDR3 runs to 14 residues. The V gene's germline CDR1 is SNHLY and CDR2 FYNNEI. J was trimmed by 2 bases and V by 6 bases; bases with no gene match: 6. As DNA, the CDR3 is TGTGCCAGCAGAGTAGACAGGGCAAACTATGGCTACACCTTC. Translation: CASRVDRANYGYTF. The full variable domain, rest sourced from reference TRBV2 and TRBJ1-2, is EPEVTQTPSHQVTQMGQEVILRCVPISNHLYFYWYRQILGQKVEFLVSFYNNEISEKSEIFDDQFSVERPDGSNFTLKIRSTKLEDSAMYFCASRVDRANYGYTFGSGTRLTVV.

This chain uses TRBV24-1 with TRBJ2-3; 12 bases match TRBD1. Germline V gene lookup returns CDR1 KGHDR and CDR2 SFDVKD. The V and J ends lost 4 bases and 6 bases, in that order; junction bases with no gene match: 4. The CDR3 consists of 15 residues. The CDR3, as DNA: TGTGCCACCAGTGACCCGGGACAGGGGGCGGATACGCAGTATTTT. Translation gives CATSDPGQGADTQYF.